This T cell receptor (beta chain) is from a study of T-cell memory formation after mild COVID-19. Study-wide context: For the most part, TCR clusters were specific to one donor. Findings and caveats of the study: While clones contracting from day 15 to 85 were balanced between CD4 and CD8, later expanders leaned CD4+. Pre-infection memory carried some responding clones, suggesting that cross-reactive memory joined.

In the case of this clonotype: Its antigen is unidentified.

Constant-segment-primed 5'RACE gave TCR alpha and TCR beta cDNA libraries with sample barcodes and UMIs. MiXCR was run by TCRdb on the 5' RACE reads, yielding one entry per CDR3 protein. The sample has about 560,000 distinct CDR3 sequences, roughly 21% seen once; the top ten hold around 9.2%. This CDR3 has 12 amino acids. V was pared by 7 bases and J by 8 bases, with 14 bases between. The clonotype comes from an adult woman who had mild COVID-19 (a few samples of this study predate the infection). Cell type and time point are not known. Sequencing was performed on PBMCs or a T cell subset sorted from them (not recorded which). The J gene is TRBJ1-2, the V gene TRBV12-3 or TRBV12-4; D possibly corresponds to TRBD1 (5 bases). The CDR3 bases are TGTGCCAGCACCAAAGGGGTCTCAGGCTACACCTTC. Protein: CASTKGVSGYTF.